What follows describes a single T cell receptor (beta chain). This specimen belongs to a study of blood T cell repertoires in COVID-19. On the study more broadly: The United States, Italy and Spain were the sources of the acute and convalescent COVID-19 samples. The cDNA or gDNA used as material had been derived from T cells, B-cell-depleted T cells, or PBMCs.

Germline-derived CDR1 and CDR2 are MNHEY and SVGAGI. The V segment lost 8 bases and the J segment 5 bases; nucleotides outside the gene matches: 7. The CDR3 has 13 residues. Study processing details: Amplified reference gene primers provided the basis for estimating nucleated cell counts. Profiled with immunoSEQ multiplex PCR; TCRdb holds only in-frame clones, not every one. The V and J calls and clone size are taken from that table; D and trimming were inferred from the DNA. The sample includes about 300,000 clones, roughly nine tenths of them seen just once. Recruited during active infection, patients (from Seattle) were subsequently followed longitudinally.

The J gene is TRBJ1-2, the V gene TRBV6-5; 8 bases align to TRBD1. This clonotype originated in a woman in her thirties with COVID-19, enrolled during active disease. The sequencing sample was made of peripheral blood. The CDR3 region is CASWTGQGYGYTF. CDR3 nucleotide sequence: TGTGCCAGCTGGACAGGGCAAGGGTATGGCTACACCTTC.